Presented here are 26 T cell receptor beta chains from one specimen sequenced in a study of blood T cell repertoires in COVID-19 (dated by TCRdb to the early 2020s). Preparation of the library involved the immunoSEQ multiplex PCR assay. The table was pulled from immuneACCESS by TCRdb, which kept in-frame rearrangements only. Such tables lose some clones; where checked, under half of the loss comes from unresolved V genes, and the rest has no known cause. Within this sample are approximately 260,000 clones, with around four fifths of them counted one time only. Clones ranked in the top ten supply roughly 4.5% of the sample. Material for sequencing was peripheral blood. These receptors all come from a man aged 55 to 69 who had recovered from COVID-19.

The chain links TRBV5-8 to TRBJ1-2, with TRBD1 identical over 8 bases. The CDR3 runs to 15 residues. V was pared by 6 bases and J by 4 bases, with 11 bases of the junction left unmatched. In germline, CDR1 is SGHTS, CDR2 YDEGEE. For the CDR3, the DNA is TGTGCCAGCACCCCAGTCCGGGACAGGCCCTATGGCTACACCTTC. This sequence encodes CASTPVRDRPYGYTF.

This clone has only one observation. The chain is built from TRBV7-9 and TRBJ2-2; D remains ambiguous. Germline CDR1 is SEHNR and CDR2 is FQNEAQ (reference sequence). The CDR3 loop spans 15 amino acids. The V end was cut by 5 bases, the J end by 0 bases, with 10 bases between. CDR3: CASSTLRANTGELFF. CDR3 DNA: TGTGCCAGCAGCACCCTCCGCGCGAACACCGGGGAGCTGTTTTTT. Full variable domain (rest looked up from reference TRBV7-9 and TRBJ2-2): DTGVSQNPRHKITKRGQNVTFRCDPISEHNRLYWYRQTLGQGPEFLTYFQNEAQLEKSRLLSDRFSAERPKGSFSTLEIQRTEQGDSAMYLCASSTLRANTGELFFGEGSRLTVL.

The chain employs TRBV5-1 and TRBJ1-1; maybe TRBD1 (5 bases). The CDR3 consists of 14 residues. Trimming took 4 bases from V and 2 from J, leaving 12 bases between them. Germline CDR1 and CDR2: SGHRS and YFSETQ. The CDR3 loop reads CASSMKTVNTEAFF. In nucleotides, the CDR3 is TGCGCCAGCAGCATGAAGACAGTAAACACTGAAGCTTTCTTT.

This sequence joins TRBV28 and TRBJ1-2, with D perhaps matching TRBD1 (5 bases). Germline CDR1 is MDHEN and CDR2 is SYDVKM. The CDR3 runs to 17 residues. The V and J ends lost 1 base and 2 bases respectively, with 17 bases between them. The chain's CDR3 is CASSLLGSGAGNYGYTF. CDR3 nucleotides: TGTGCCAGCAGTTTATTGGGTAGTGGTGCAGGGAACTATGGCTACACCTTC.

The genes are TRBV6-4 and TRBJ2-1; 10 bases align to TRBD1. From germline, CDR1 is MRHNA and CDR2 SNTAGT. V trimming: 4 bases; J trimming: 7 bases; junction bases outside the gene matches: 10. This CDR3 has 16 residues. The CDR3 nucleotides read TGTGCCAGCAGTGGCCCCGGGACAGGGGCTCGGAATGAGCAGTTCTTC. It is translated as CASSGPGTGARNEQFF.

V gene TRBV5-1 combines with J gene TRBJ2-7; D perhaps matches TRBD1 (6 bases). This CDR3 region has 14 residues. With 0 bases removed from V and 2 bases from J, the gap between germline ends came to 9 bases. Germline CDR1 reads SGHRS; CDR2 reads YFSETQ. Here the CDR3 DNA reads TGCGCCAGCAGCTTGGCAGGGGCCCCCTACGAGCAGTACTTC. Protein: CASSLAGAPYEQYF.

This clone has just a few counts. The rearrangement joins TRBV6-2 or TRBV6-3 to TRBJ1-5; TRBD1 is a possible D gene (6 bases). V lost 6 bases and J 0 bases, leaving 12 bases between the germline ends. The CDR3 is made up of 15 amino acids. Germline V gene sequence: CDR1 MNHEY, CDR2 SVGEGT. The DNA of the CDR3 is TGTGCCAGCAGCCGAGACAGGATTAGCAATCAGCCCCAGCATTTT. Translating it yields CASSRDRISNQPQHF.

CDR3 sequence (DNA): TGTGCCTGGAGTGGACAGGGCAGAGCTAACTATGGCTACACCTTC. Translating it yields CAWSGQGRANYGYTF. V gene TRBV30 combines with J gene TRBJ1-2; TRBD1 agrees at 7 bases. The CDR3 is made up of 15 amino acids. After removal of 1 base from V and 0 bases from J, the junction contained 5 bases not matched to a gene. Germline lookup yields CDR1 GTSNPN and CDR2 SVGIG (reference sequence).

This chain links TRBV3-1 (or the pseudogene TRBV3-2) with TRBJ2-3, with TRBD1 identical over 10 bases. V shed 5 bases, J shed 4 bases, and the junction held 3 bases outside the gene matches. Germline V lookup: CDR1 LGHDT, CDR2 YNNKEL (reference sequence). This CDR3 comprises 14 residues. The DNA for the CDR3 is TGTGCCAGCAGCAGACAGGGGGCATCAGATACGCAGTATTTT. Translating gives CASSRQGASDTQYF.

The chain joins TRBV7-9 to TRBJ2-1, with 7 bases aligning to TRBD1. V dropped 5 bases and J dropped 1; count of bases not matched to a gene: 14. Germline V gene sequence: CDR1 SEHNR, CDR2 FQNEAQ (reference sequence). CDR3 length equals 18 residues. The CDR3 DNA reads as TGTGCCAGCAGCGCCTGGACAGGCAGCTCCACTTCCTACAATGAGCAGTTCTTC. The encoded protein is CASSAWTGSSTSYNEQFF.

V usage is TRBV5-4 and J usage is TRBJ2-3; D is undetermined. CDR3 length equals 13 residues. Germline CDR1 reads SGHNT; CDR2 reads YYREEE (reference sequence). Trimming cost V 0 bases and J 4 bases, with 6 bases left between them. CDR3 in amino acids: CASSLDTSDTQYF. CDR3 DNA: TGTGCCAGCAGCTTGGATACTTCAGATACGCAGTATTTT.

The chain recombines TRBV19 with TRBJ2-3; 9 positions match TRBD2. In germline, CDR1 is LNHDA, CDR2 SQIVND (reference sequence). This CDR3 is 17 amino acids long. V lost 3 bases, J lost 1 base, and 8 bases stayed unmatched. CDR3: CASSILPSGTRTDTQYF. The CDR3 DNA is TGTGCCAGTAGTATTCTTCCTAGCGGGACCCGCACAGATACGCAGTATTTT.

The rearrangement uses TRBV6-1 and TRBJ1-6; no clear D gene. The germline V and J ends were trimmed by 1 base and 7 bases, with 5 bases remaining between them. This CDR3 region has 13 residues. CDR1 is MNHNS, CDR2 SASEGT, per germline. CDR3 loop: CASSEVENSPLHF. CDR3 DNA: TGTGCCAGCAGTGAAGTAGAGAATTCACCCCTCCACTTT.

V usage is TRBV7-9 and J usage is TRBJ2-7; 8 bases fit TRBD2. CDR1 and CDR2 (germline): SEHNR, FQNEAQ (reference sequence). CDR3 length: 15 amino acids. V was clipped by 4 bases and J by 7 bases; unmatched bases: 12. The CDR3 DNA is TGTGCCAGCAGCTCAACTCGGGAGGGATTGTCAGAGCAGTACTTC. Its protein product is CASSSTREGLSEQYF.

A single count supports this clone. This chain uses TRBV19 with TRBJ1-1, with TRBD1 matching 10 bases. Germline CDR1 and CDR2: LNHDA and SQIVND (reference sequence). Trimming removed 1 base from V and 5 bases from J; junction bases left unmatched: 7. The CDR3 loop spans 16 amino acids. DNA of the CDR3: TGTGCCAGTAGTATAGGACAGGGGGCGCGAATGACTGAAGCTTTCTTT. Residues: CASSIGQGARMTEAFF.

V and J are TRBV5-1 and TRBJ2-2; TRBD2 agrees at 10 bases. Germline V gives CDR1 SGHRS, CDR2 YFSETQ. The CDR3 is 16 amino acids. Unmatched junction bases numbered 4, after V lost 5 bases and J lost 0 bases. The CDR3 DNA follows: TGCGCCAGCAGGGCTAGCGGGGGTCCGAACACCGGGGAGCTGTTTTTT. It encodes CASRASGGPNTGELFF.

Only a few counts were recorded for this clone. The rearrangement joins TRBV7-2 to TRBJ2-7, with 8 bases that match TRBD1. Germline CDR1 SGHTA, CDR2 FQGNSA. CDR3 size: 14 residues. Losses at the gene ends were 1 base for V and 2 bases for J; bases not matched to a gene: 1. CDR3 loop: CASSLGRGPYEQYF. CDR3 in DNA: TGTGCCAGCAGCTTAGGCAGGGGGCCCTACGAGCAGTACTTC.

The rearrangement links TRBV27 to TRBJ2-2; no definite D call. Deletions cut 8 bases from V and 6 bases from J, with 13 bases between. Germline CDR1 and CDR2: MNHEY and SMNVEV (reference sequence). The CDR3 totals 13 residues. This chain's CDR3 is CASSKAQAGELFF. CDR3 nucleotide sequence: TGTGCCAGCTCAAAGGCCCAGGCCGGGGAGCTGTTTTTT.

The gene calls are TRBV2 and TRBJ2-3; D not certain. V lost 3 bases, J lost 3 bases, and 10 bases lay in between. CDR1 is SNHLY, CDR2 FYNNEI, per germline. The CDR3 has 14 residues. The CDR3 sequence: CASSERVRTDTQYF. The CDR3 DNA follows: TGTGCCAGCAGTGAGCGCGTGAGGACAGATACGCAGTATTTT.

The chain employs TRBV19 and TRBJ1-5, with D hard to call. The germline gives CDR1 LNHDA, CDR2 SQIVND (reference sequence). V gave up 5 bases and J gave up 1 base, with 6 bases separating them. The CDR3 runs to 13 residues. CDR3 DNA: TGTGCCAGTAGTTATTCGAGCAATCAGCCCCAGCATTTT. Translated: CASSYSSNQPQHF.

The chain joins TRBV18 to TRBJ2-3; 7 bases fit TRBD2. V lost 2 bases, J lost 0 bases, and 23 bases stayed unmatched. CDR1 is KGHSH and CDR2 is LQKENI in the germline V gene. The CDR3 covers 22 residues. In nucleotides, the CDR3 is TGTGCCAGCTCACCAATTCCCCGAATCACCGAGCGGGGATTCCTTAGCACAGATACGCAGTATTTT. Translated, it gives CASSPIPRITERGFLSTDTQYF.

CDR3 region: CASSSGGLAGGFGEFF. The CDR3 coding sequence is TGTGCCAGCAGCTCCGGAGGGCTAGCGGGAGGCTTCGGGGAGTTCTTC. This chain links TRBV5-4 with TRBJ2-1; 11 bases are shared with TRBD2. The V gene end was trimmed by 3 bases and the J gene end by 14 bases; junction bases not matched to a gene: 16. This CDR3 has 16 amino acids. From germline, CDR1 is SGHNT and CDR2 YYREEE (reference sequence).

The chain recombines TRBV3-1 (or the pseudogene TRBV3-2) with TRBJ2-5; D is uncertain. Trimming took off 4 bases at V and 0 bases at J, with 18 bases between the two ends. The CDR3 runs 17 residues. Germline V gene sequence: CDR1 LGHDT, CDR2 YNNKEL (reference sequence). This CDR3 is CASSLPRSREYQETQYF. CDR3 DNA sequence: TGTGCCAGCAGCCTTCCCCGGAGCAGAGAGTACCAAGAGACCCAGTACTTC.

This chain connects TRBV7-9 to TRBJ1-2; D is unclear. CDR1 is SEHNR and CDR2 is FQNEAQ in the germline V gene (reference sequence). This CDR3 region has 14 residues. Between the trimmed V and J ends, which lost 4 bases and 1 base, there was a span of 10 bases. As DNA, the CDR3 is TGTGCCAGCAGCTACGGGATGGGTAACTATGGCTACACCTTC. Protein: CASSYGMGNYGYTF. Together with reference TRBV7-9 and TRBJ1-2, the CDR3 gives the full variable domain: DTGVSQNPRHKITKRGQNVTFRCDPISEHNRLYWYRQTLGQGPEFLTYFQNEAQLEKSRLLSDRFSAERPKGSFSTLEIQRTEQGDSAMYLCASSYGMGNYGYTFGSGTRLTVV.

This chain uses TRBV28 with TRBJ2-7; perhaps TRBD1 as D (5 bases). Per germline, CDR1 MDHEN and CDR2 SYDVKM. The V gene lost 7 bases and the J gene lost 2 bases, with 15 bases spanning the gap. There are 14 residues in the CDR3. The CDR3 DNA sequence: TGTGCCAGCACAGACAGCCTTGAGACCTACGAGCAGTACTTC. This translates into CASTDSLETYEQYF.

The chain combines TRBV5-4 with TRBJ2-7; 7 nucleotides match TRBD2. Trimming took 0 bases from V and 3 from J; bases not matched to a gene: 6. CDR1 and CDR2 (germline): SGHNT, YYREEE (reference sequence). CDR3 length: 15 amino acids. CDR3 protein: CASSLAAGDLYEQYF. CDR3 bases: TGTGCCAGCAGCTTGGCGGCGGGAGACCTCTACGAGCAGTACTTC.